This record covers a single T cell receptor (beta chain). The target antigen is unknown. This sample stems from a study of vaccination and CD4 T cells after COVID-19. Overall study results and limits: Spike mono-reactivity marked 304 of 307 vaccine-specific clones in convalescent patients.

Cultured CD4+ T cell DNA was sequenced using the Oncomine TCR Beta short-read assay. TCRdb re-derived calls from the PCR reads in MiXCR, one entry per CDR3 protein. The repertoire has about 19,000 distinct CDR3 sequences, 45% to 70% of them found once; the top ten carry about 7.5%. V lost 6 bases and J lost 4; bases outside the gene matches: 11. Germline assignment: CDR1 MDHEN and CDR2 SYDVKM. The CDR3 loop spans 16 amino acids. Treatment specified: roughly ten-day PBMC culture with coronavirus spike peptide pools or control peptides (ViraFEST assay). The sequence came from a human donor who had recovered from COVID-19. The V call is TRBV28, the J call TRBJ2-2, with 7 bases matching TRBD2. The sample consisted of CD4+ T cells from blood, cultured in vitro. CDR3 sequence: CASRVGSSGTTGELFF. Written as DNA, the CDR3 is TGTGCCAGCAGGGTAGGGTCCAGCGGGACCACCGGGGAGCTGTTTTTT.